Given below is one T cell receptor beta chain in context. These data are taken from a study of shared clonotypes between healthy human individuals. Sequencing was performed with immunoSEQ multiplex PCR; in TCRdb, only in-frame clones are kept and a portion is missing. Of around 99,000 clones listed, around 68% are singletons. V was cut by 2 bases and J by 7 bases, with 6 bases left in between. Germline assignment: CDR1 SGHTA and CDR2 FQGNSA. This CDR3 has 12 residues. The chain has TRBV7-2 and TRBJ1-5; D is uncertain. Sequenced: memory CD8+ T cells sorted from blood. Sample subset: CD45RO+ cells pooled with CCR7-negative TemRA cells. The TCR comes from a man aged 25 to 40 in good health. In DNA, the CDR3 is TGTGCCAGCAGCTTAAACAACCAGCCCCAGCATTTT. Its protein is CASSLNNQPQHF. Supplemented by reference TRBV7-2 and TRBJ1-5, the full variable domain reads GAGVSQSPSNKVTEKGKDVELRCDPISGHTALYWYRQSLGQGLEFLIYFQGNSAPDKSGLPSDRFSAERTGGSVSTLTIQRTQQEDSAVYLCASSLNNQPQHFGDGTRLSIL.